Listed below are T cell receptor beta chains from one sample, sequenced in a study of shared clonotypes between healthy human individuals. Produced via immunoSEQ multiplex PCR; TCRdb's table is partial and in-frame only. This table has more than 1.2 million clones, approximately 98.5% appearing once. The sample consisted of naive CD4+ T cells sorted from blood. Receptors originate from a man under 40 in good health. The CDR3 runs from the conserved cysteine through the conserved F or W. A D gene is named only where the DNA matches it firmly. For some rows the clone size is stated as once, few or many, or as a class when expanded; others skip it.

abundance	v_gene	j_gene	d_gene	CDR3aa	CDR3nt
.	TRBV4-1	TRBJ1-5	.	CASSQGQGSGQPQHF	TGCGCCAGCAGCCAAGGTCAAGGGAGCGGTCAGCCCCAGCATTTT
.	TRBV11-2	TRBJ2-1	TRBD2	CASSRLAGSGNEQFF	TGTGCCAGCAGCCGACTAGCGGGAAGTGGGAATGAGCAGTTCTTC
.	TRBV29-1	TRBJ1-1	.	CSVAQTRAFF	TGCAGCGTTGCACAGACCAGGGCTTTCTTT
.	TRBV5-1	TRBJ2-5	.	CASSLDLETQYF	TGCGCCAGCAGCTTGGACCTGGAGACCCAGTACTTC
.	TRBV4-1	TRBJ2-1	.	CASSRDRNEQFF	TGCGCCAGCAGCCGAGACAGGAATGAGCAGTTCTTC
.	TRBV30	TRBJ2-1	TRBD1	CAWSVRDSNYNEQFF	TGTGCCTGGAGTGTACGGGACAGTAACTACAATGAGCAGTTCTTC
.	TRBV7-9	TRBJ1-4	.	CASSPLTLREKLFF	TGTGCCAGCAGCCCCCTCACCTTAAGGGAAAAACTGTTTTTT
.	TRBV10-1	TRBJ1-2	.	CASSDGTPDGYTF	TGCGCCAGCAGTGATGGGACCCCGGATGGCTACACCTTC
once	TRBV6-5	TRBJ2-3	.	CASSQGDTQYF	TGTGCCAGCAGCCAAGGAGATACGCAGTATTTT
.	TRBV23-1	TRBJ2-1	TRBD2	CARPSATSGKVVDNEQFF	TGCGCCAGGCCCTCCGCGACTAGCGGGAAGGTGGTAGACAATGAGCAGTTCTTC
once	TRBV9	TRBJ2-5	.	CASSAEGQGQETQYF	TGTGCCAGCAGCGCAGAAGGTCAGGGCCAGGAGACCCAGTACTTC
.	TRBV18	TRBJ1-1	.	CASSQGSSGSTEAFF	TGTGCCAGCTCACAAGGGTCTTCTGGCAGCACTGAAGCTTTCTTT
.	TRBV5-1	TRBJ2-2	.	CASSPGHPDAGELFF	TGCGCCAGCAGCCCGGGACACCCAGACGCCGGGGAGCTGTTTTTT
.	TRBV18	TRBJ2-1	TRBD2	CASSPLTSSPYNEQFF	TGTGCCAGCTCACCTTTGACTAGCTCACCCTACAATGAGCAGTTCTTC
few	TRBV18	TRBJ1-2	.	CASSQGTGYTF	TGTGCCAGCTCACAGGGGACGGGCTACACCTTC
.	TRBV30	TRBJ2-7	.	CAWMTYSETYEQYF	TGTGCCTGGATGACCTACAGTGAAACCTACGAGCAGTACTTC
.	TRBV5-1	TRBJ2-2	.	CASSLGGAGELFF	TGCGCCAGCAGCTTGGGGGGCGCCGGGGAGCTGTTTTTT
.	TRBV18	TRBJ2-3	.	CASSPPRVVASTDTQYF	TGTGCCAGCTCACCACCGAGGGTTGTCGCCTCCACAGATACGCAGTATTTT
.	TRBV18	TRBJ2-2	TRBD1	CASSPGTGVTGELFF	TGTGCCAGCTCACCAGGGACAGGGGTTACCGGGGAGCTGTTTTTT
.	TRBV27	TRBJ2-7	.	CASSTRGGQYEQYF	TGTGCCAGCAGTACCCGGGGTGGGCAATACGAGCAGTACTTC
.	TRBV5-5	TRBJ2-2	TRBD2	CASSFASGRSRTGELFF	TGTGCCAGCAGCTTCGCTAGCGGGAGAAGTCGGACCGGGGAGCTGTTTTTT
.	TRBV19	TRBJ1-1	.	CASNRRMNTEAFF	TGTGCCAGTAACAGGAGGATGAACACTGAAGCTTTCTTT
.	TRBV5-4	TRBJ1-3	.	CASSLPSGNTIYF	TGTGCCAGCAGCTTACCCTCTGGAAACACCATATATTTT
.	TRBV14	TRBJ1-4	TRBD1	CASRRGQGEKLFF	TGTGCCAGCAGACGAGGACAGGGTGAAAAACTGTTTTTT
.	TRBV11-1	TRBJ2-1	TRBD2	CASSFGLAGVAEQFF	TGTGCCAGCAGCTTCGGACTAGCGGGAGTGGCTGAGCAGTTCTTC
once	TRBV19	TRBJ1-1	TRBD1	CASSTRTGLEAFF	TGTGCCAGTAGTACCCGGACAGGCTTAGAAGCTTTCTTT
few	TRBV2	TRBJ2-7	TRBD2	CASSPSGSYEQYF	TGTGCCAGCAGTCCTAGCGGCTCCTACGAGCAGTACTTC
.	TRBV28	TRBJ2-7	TRBD1	CASSLSQGDHEQYF	TGTGCCAGCAGTTTATCACAGGGGGACCACGAGCAGTACTTC
once	TRBV18	TRBJ1-1	TRBD1	CASSRDRVNTEAFF	TGTGCCAGCTCACGGGACAGGGTGAACACTGAAGCTTTCTTT
.	TRBV5-1	TRBJ2-5	.	CASSPVGLALSTEYF	TGCGCCAGCAGCCCGGTTGGTCTAGCGCTTTCGACCGAGTACTTC
once	TRBV2	TRBJ2-7	TRBD2	CASSHTSGGYEQYF	TGTGCCAGCAGTCATACTAGCGGGGGCTACGAGCAGTACTTC
once	TRBV7-9	TRBJ2-1	.	CASTSPELASYNEQFF	TGTGCCAGCACCTCACCGGAGTTAGCCTCCTACAATGAGCAGTTCTTC
.	TRBV25-1	TRBJ2-3	TRBD1	CASRTDRGFGTDTQYF	TGTGCCAGCAGAACAGACAGGGGGTTTGGAACAGATACGCAGTATTTT
.	TRBV4-2	TRBJ2-1	.	CASSQDPASPPGRPYNEQFF	TGTGCCAGCAGCCAAGATCCCGCGTCTCCCCCCGGGAGACCCTACAATGAGCAGTTCTTC
.	TRBV5-1	TRBJ2-6	TRBD1	CASSPRPPGQGSSGANVLTF	TGCGCCAGCAGCCCACGTCCCCCGGGACAGGGGTCCTCTGGGGCCAACGTCCTGACTTTC
.	TRBV18	TRBJ2-4	.	CASSPLRTVAKNIQYF	TGTGCCAGCTCACCATTAAGGACTGTAGCCAAAAACATTCAGTACTTC
once	TRBV7-9	TRBJ1-5	TRBD1	CASSLGGTGVTHF	TGTGCCAGCAGCTTAGGCGGGACAGGGGTTACGCATTTT
.	TRBV6-1	TRBJ1-4	TRBD1	CASSSRDRGREKLFF	TGTGCCAGCAGTAGTAGGGACAGGGGGCGGGAAAAACTGTTTTTT
.	TRBV2	TRBJ2-7	TRBD2	CATLVREGFGEQYF	TGTGCCACCCTAGTCAGGGAGGGGTTTGGCGAGCAGTACTTC
once	TRBV11-2	TRBJ2-7	TRBD1	CASSARDRPTYEQYF	TGTGCCAGCAGCGCCCGGGACAGACCAACCTACGAGCAGTACTTC
once	TRBV28	TRBJ2-1	.	CASTSQGSSYNEQFF	TGTGCCAGCACCTCCCAGGGAAGCTCCTACAATGAGCAGTTCTTC
.	TRBV18	TRBJ2-3	.	CASSPPGRGSKADTQYF	TGTGCCAGCTCACCACCTGGAAGGGGTTCTAAAGCAGATACGCAGTATTTT
.	TRBV23-1	TRBJ2-5	TRBD2	CASRREGRMGAETQYF	TGCGCCAGCCGCAGGGAGGGGAGGATGGGAGCAGAGACCCAGTACTTC
.	TRBV5-4	TRBJ2-7	TRBD2	CASSPGLAGGYEQYF	TGTGCCAGCAGCCCCGGACTAGCGGGAGGGTACGAGCAGTACTTC
.	TRBV7-7	TRBJ2-2	.	CASSQPPPYTGELFF	TGTGCCAGCAGCCAACCCCCCCCGTACACCGGGGAGCTGTTTTTT